The 29 T cell receptor beta chains below all came from one sample that was sequenced in a study of blood T cell repertoires in COVID-19. Profiling relied on immunoSEQ multiplex PCR, and the TCRdb table lists in-frame clones only, not all of them. The sample records roughly 160,000 clones, roughly 86% being singletons. Sequenced: peripheral blood. The receptors shown here come from a woman at least 80 years old with COVID-19, enrolled during active disease.

The chain uses TRBV5-1 and TRBJ2-3; TRBD2 matches at 10 bases. With 2 bases clipped from V and 5 bases from J, the junction kept 5 bases outside the gene matches. Germline V CDR1 and CDR2: SGHRS, YFSETQ. The CDR3 has 15 amino acids. The CDR3 sequence: CASSLSGRARDTQYF. The CDR3 region has the DNA TGCGCCAGCAGCTTAAGCGGGAGGGCAAGAGATACGCAGTATTTT.

The V call is TRBV7-2, the J call TRBJ1-1, with TRBD1 matching over 9 bases. The CDR3 is made up of 12 amino acids. CDR1 is SGHTA, CDR2 FQGNSA, per germline. Trimming at V came to 5 bases and at J to 11 bases, leaving 6 bases not matched to a gene. In nucleotides, the CDR3 is TGTGCCAGCAGCCACTCACAGGGGGCCGCTTTCTTT. Protein sequence: CASSHSQGAAFF.

The chain links TRBV10-1 to TRBJ1-2, with unresolved D. V lost 5 bases and J lost 7, with 14 bases in between. Germline assignment: CDR1 WNHNN and CDR2 SYGVQD (reference sequence). The CDR3 covers 13 residues. CDR3 DNA: TGCGCCAGCAGTTGTTTCTTGAGGGCTGGCTACACCTTC. Translated, it gives CASSCFLRAGYTF.

This chain links TRBV3-1 (or the pseudogene TRBV3-2) with TRBJ1-1; the D gene is possibly TRBD1 (6 bases). Germline CDR1 is LGHDT and CDR2 is YNNKEL (reference sequence). This CDR3 is 13 amino acids long. Trimming left V 2 bases short and J 7 bases short, with 11 bases between. CDR3 protein: CASSQKQGIEAFF. In nucleotides, the CDR3 is TGTGCCAGCAGCCAAAAACAGGGTATTGAAGCTTTCTTT.

The sample holds a few counts of this clone. This sequence joins TRBV12-5 and TRBJ2-7, with D tentatively TRBD2 (6 bases). Trimming took off 6 bases at V and 0 bases at J, with 12 bases between the two ends. There are 14 residues in the CDR3. CDR1 is LGHNT and CDR2 is FRNRAP in the germline V gene. The CDR3 bases are TGTGCTAGTGGACATAGCGGAGCCTCCTACGAGCAGTACTTC. Translating it yields CASGHSGASYEQYF.

The chain combines TRBV5-4 with TRBJ2-2; D perhaps matches TRBD1 (6 bases). CDR1 and CDR2 (germline): SGHNT, YYREEE (reference sequence). With 4 bases removed from V and 2 bases from J, the gap between germline ends came to 12 bases. This CDR3 has 15 amino acids. The CDR3 here is CASSLGTPNTGELFF. CDR3 in DNA: TGTGCCAGCAGCCTCGGGACACCTAACACCGGGGAGCTGTTTTTT. The complete variable domain, with remaining parts taken from reference TRBV5-4 and TRBJ2-2, reads ETGVTQSPTHLIKTRGQQVTLRCSSQSGHNTVSWYQQALGQGPQFIFQYYREEENGRGNFPPRFSGLQFPNYSSELNVNALELDDSALYLCASSLGTPNTGELFFGEGSRLTVL.

This clone was seen just once. V and J are TRBV19 and TRBJ1-5, with unresolved D. From germline, CDR1 is LNHDA and CDR2 SQIVND (reference sequence). Between the trimmed V and J ends, which lost 7 bases and 2 bases, there was a span of 9 bases. There are 13 residues in the CDR3. CDR3 nucleotide sequence: TGTGCCAGTAATGAGCAGGGCAATCAGCCCCAGCATTTT. Translation: CASNEQGNQPQHF. Full variable domain (outside the CDR3, taken from reference TRBV19 and TRBJ1-5): DGGITQSPKYLFRKEGQNVTLSCEQNLNHDAMYWYRQDPGQGLRLIYYSQIVNDFQKGDIAEGYSVSREKKESFPLTVTSAQKNPTAFYLCASNEQGNQPQHFGDGTRLSIL.

The count of this clone is one. This chain uses TRBV6-6 with TRBJ1-5, with D perhaps TRBD1 (5 bases). Looked up from germline, CDR1 is MNHNY and CDR2 is SVGAGI (reference sequence). Deletions cut 5 bases from V and 6 bases from J, with 11 bases between. This CDR3 is 13 amino acids long. The chain's CDR3 is CASSTPGGQPQHF. The CDR3 DNA reads as TGTGCCAGCAGTACCCCCGGGGGTCAGCCCCAGCATTTT.

This rearrangement joins TRBV11-2 to TRBJ2-1, with D possibly TRBD2 on 6 matching bases. CDR3 length: 16 residues. Germline CDR1 is SGHAT and CDR2 is FQNNGV. The ends were cut back, 1 base at V and 6 bases at J, with 16 bases in the middle. This CDR3 is CASSLGGWTNANEQFF. The CDR3 region has the DNA TGTGCCAGCAGCTTAGGAGGGTGGACTAACGCCAATGAGCAGTTCTTC.

The rearrangement joins TRBV5-1 to TRBJ2-7, with D perhaps matching TRBD2 (6 bases). The length of the CDR3 is 15 residues. Germline lookup yields CDR1 SGHRS and CDR2 YFSETQ. V was cut by 4 bases and J by 0 bases, with 14 bases left in between. For the CDR3, the DNA is TGCGCCAGCAGCGGAGGGGACTCCCTCTCCTACGAGCAGTACTTC. Translated: CASSGGDSLSYEQYF.

This clone was counted only a few times. The chain joins TRBV6-4 to TRBJ2-2; TRBD1 matches 8 bases. The germline gives CDR1 MRHNA, CDR2 SNTAGT. The CDR3 is made up of 14 amino acids. The V segment lost 6 bases and the J segment 5 bases; nucleotides outside the gene matches: 5. In nucleotides, the CDR3 is TGTGCCAGCAGCGAGACAGGGGAGACCGGGGAGCTGTTTTTT. Its translation: CASSETGETGELFF.

The rearrangement links TRBV11-2 to TRBJ2-2, with D unresolved. There are 12 residues in the CDR3. Looked up from germline, CDR1 is SGHAT and CDR2 is FQNNGV. The V gene lost 4 bases and the J gene lost 8 bases, with 8 bases spanning the gap. Here the CDR3 DNA reads TGTGCCAGCAGCTCAGAGGCTGGGGAGCTGTTTTTT. This codes for CASSSEAGELFF.

This sequence joins TRBV9 and TRBJ1-4, with 9 bases matching TRBD1. This CDR3 is built from 15 residues. The germline gives CDR1 SGDLS, CDR2 YYNGEE. Trimming removed 4 bases from V and 7 bases from J; junction bases left unmatched: 8. CDR3: CASSPRQGVSEKLFF. The DNA of the CDR3 is TGTGCCAGCAGCCCCCGACAGGGGGTAAGTGAAAAACTGTTTTTT.

This clone was seen only a few times. V usage is TRBV16 and J usage is TRBJ1-1, with 8 bases matching TRBD1. After removal of 5 bases from V and 4 bases from J, the junction contained 9 bases not matched to a gene. The CDR3 is 15 amino acids. Germline CDR1 is KGHSY and CDR2 is FQNENV. CDR3 sequence: CASSEQGGEVTEAFF. CDR3 nucleotide sequence: TGTGCCAGCAGCGAACAGGGGGGGGAGGTCACTGAAGCTTTCTTT.

V gene TRBV5-4 combines with J gene TRBJ1-4; D gene unclear. CDR3 length: 16 residues. Between the trimmed V and J ends, which lost 3 bases and 8 bases, there was a span of 20 bases. In germline, CDR1 is SGHNT, CDR2 YYREEE (reference sequence). This CDR3 reads CASSWQGRTSREKLFF. CDR3 coding DNA: TGTGCCAGCAGCTGGCAAGGACGGACTAGCAGGGAAAAACTGTTTTTT.

The chain recombines TRBV11-1 with TRBJ2-1, with 9 positions matching TRBD1. The CDR3 covers 14 residues. The J segment lost 8 bases and the V segment lost 5 bases, leaving 7 bases of the junction unmatched. Germline values: CDR1 SGHAT, CDR2 FQDESV (reference sequence). The CDR3 DNA follows: TGTGCCAGCAGCGATGGGACAGGGACGGATGAGCAGTTCTTC. This codes for CASSDGTGTDEQFF.

The chain uses TRBV9 and TRBJ1-3; 9 positions agree with TRBD1. The CDR3 runs 15 residues. V shed 6 bases and J 0 bases; nucleotides not matched to a gene: 4. Per germline, CDR1 SGDLS and CDR2 YYNGEE. CDR3 sequence reads: CASTGTGTSGNTIYF. In DNA, the CDR3 is TGTGCCAGCACCGGGACAGGGACCTCTGGAAACACCATATATTTT.

The genes are TRBV28 and TRBJ1-5, with a possible D match to TRBD1 (5 bases). The CDR3 length is 15 residues. Germline V gene data show CDR1 as MDHEN and CDR2 as SYDVKM. V dropped 3 bases and J dropped 2 bases, with 11 bases sitting between them. The CDR3 loop is CASSFAGLGNQPQHF. The DNA for the CDR3 is TGTGCCAGCAGTTTTGCAGGGCTTGGCAATCAGCCCCAGCATTTT.

V usage is TRBV7-3 and J usage is TRBJ1-6; TRBD1 matches 7 bases. CDR3 length: 14 amino acids. Losses at the gene ends were 2 bases for V and 9 bases for J; bases not matched to a gene: 4. Germline V lookup: CDR1 SGHTA, CDR2 FQGTGA. CDR3 sequence: CASSLAGGGSPLHF. The CDR3 DNA reads as TGTGCCAGCAGCTTAGCAGGGGGTGGTTCACCCCTCCACTTT.

The rearrangement links TRBV19 to TRBJ2-1; D not resolved. Trimming stripped 6 bases from V and 0 bases from J, with 12 bases between. Germline CDR1 is LNHDA and CDR2 is SQIVND (reference sequence). The CDR3 is made up of 15 amino acids. CDR3 region: CASSESITSYNEQFF. The DNA for the CDR3 is TGTGCCAGTAGCGAATCTATCACCTCCTACAATGAGCAGTTCTTC.

The CDR3 reads CASSFAQGSNGYTF. The CDR3 DNA sequence: TGTGCCAGCAGCTTCGCTCAGGGATCTAATGGCTACACCTTC. The chain links TRBV7-8 to TRBJ1-2, with D perhaps matching TRBD1 (5 bases). This CDR3 spans 14 amino acids. Trimming removed 3 bases at V and 6 bases at J, with 14 bases between. Germline CDR1 reads SGHVS; CDR2 reads FQNEAQ.

The chain links TRBV5-6 to TRBJ2-3; D gene ambiguous. Germline CDR1 SGHDT, CDR2 YYEEEE. This CDR3 is 13 amino acids long. With 5 bases removed from V and 1 base from J, the gap between germline ends came to 8 bases. CDR3 DNA: TGTGCCAGCAGGACTCGGGGCACAGATACGCAGTATTTT. This encodes CASRTRGTDTQYF.

This clone was counted a single time. V is TRBV3-1 (or the pseudogene TRBV3-2) and J is TRBJ1-2, with 7 bases fitting TRBD1. V trimming: 4 bases; J trimming: 0 bases; junction bases outside the gene matches: 5. Germline V CDR1 and CDR2: LGHDT, YNNKEL (reference sequence). The CDR3 length is 15 residues. CDR3 amino acids: CASSRSGTANYGYTF. In nucleotides, the CDR3 is TGTGCCAGCAGCCGTTCCGGGACAGCTAACTATGGCTACACCTTC.

V usage is TRBV7-9 and J usage is TRBJ2-1, with 8 bases identical to TRBD1. Trimming removed 5 bases from V and 7 bases from J; junction bases left unmatched: 4. The CDR3 totals 13 residues. Looked up from germline, CDR1 is SEHNR and CDR2 is FQNEAQ (reference sequence). The CDR3 reads CASSPDRENEQFF. The CDR3 nucleotides read TGTGCCAGCAGCCCGGACAGGGAGAATGAGCAGTTCTTC. The variable domain in full, completed from reference TRBV7-9 and TRBJ2-1, reads DTGVSQNPRHKITKRGQNVTFRCDPISEHNRLYWYRQTLGQGPEFLTYFQNEAQLEKSRLLSDRFSAERPKGSFSTLEIQRTEQGDSAMYLCASSPDRENEQFFGPGTRLTVL.

The chain carries TRBV7-8 and TRBJ2-7; 7 bases align to TRBD1. The CDR3 has 14 residues. Trimming at V came to 5 bases and at J to 6 bases, leaving 10 bases not matched to a gene. The germline gives CDR1 SGHVS, CDR2 FQNEAQ. This chain's CDR3 is CASSIRQGLGEQYF. In DNA, the CDR3 is TGTGCCAGCAGCATTAGACAGGGCTTGGGCGAGCAGTACTTC.

The chain joins TRBV5-4 to TRBJ2-1; D call uncertain. CDR3 length equals 16 residues. The V end was cut by 0 bases, the J end by 5 bases, with 15 bases between. Germline V gene lookup returns CDR1 SGHNT and CDR2 YYREEE (reference sequence). CDR3 sequence: CASSLALQATNNEQFF. The DNA for the CDR3 is TGTGCCAGCAGCTTGGCGTTGCAGGCAACAAACAATGAGCAGTTCTTC.

The CDR3 loop is CASSEGAYNEQFF. The CDR3 DNA reads TGTGCCAGCAGTGAAGGCGCCTACAATGAGCAGTTCTTC. The chain couples TRBV2 to TRBJ2-1; D is uncertain. V was clipped by 1 base and J by 2 bases, with 3 bases between them. The germline V gene encodes CDR1 SNHLY and CDR2 FYNNEI. The CDR3 is made up of 13 amino acids.

This sequence joins TRBV24-1 and TRBJ1-5; a possible D gene is TRBD1 (6 bases). The CDR3 contains 12 residues. Germline lookup yields CDR1 KGHDR and CDR2 SFDVKD. V was trimmed by 10 bases and J by 4 bases, leaving 10 bases between them. As DNA, the CDR3 is TGTGCCACGGCCAGGGGAAATCAGCCCCAGCATTTT. It translates to CATARGNQPQHF.

The chain uses TRBV6-2 or TRBV6-3 and TRBJ2-5; D gene unclear. CDR3 size: 12 residues. The germline V and J ends were trimmed by 4 bases and 5 bases, with 8 bases remaining between them. Germline V gene lookup returns CDR1 MNHEY and CDR2 SVGEGT. CDR3 DNA sequence: TGTGCCAGCAGTTCCCTCCTGGAGACCCAGTACTTC. It specifies CASSSLLETQYF.